This TCR beta chain was captured by sequencing in a study of T cells in Graves' hyperthyroidism and ophthalmopathy. Study-wide results and limits: Blood also contained most expanded thyroid clonotypes above 0.001.

Notes on this clonotype: The antigen remains undetermined.

Absence of ophthalmopathy progression within 18 months defined stable Graves' hyperthyroidism. The patients, who ranged from 18 to 65 in age, presented with newly diagnosed hyperthyroidism lasting under 2 months. Source material for PBMCs was 10 ml fresh peripheral blood. Researchers amplified the TCR beta CDR3 regions from RNA transcripts. HTBI primers were used for first-round RT-PCR of the TCR CDR3. TCRdb fed the multiplex PCR reads into MiXCR, producing one record per CDR3 protein. The table has hundreds of thousands of distinct CDR3 sequences, around a third seen once. The V end lost 2 bases, the J end lost 5 bases, and 12 bases lay between the germline ends. Germline V gene lookup returns CDR1 SEHNR and CDR2 FQNEAQ (reference sequence). The CDR3 runs 14 residues.

The TCR comes from a middle-aged woman with Graves' hyperthyroidism. The V and J genes are TRBV7-9 and TRBJ1-2; D possibly corresponds to TRBD1 (6 bases). Sequencing input: blood. CDR3 sequence (DNA): TGTGCCAGCAGCTTAATCGCAGGGGTTTATGGCTACACCTTC. Protein: CASSLIAGVYGYTF.